This T cell receptor beta chain was retrieved from a study of blood T cell repertoires in COVID-19. V lost 4 bases to trimming and J lost 0 bases; unmatched junction nucleotides: 4. The CDR3 is 18 amino acids. Germline V gene sequence: CDR1 SGHKS, CDR2 YYEKEE (reference sequence). Clones were sequenced by immunoSEQ multiplex PCR, and TCRdb holds only the in-frame ones, with some missing. The table includes 150,000 to 200,000 clones, 78% detected once. A few counts support this clone. Other DNA sequences in this specimen translate into the identical CDR3. V is TRBV5-5 and J is TRBJ2-2, with 15 bases that match TRBD2. Input material: PBMCs or T cells enriched from blood (not recorded which). The source of this sequence is a woman aged 50 to 60 who had recovered from COVID-19. The CDR3 DNA reads as TGTGCCAGCAGCCTGGGACTAGCGGGAGGTTCGAACACCGGGGAGCTGTTTTTT. Protein product: CASSLGLAGGSNTGELFF. The variable domain in full, with the rest retrieved from reference TRBV5-5 and TRBJ2-2, is DAGVTQSPTHLIKTRGQQVTLRCSPISGHKSVSWYQQVLGQGPQFIFQYYEKEERGRGNFPDRFSARQFPNYSSELNVNALLLGDSALYLCASSLGLAGGSNTGELFFGEGSRLTVL.